Listed here is a single T cell receptor beta chain. The antigen remains unidentified. Sequencing was performed with immunoSEQ multiplex PCR; in TCRdb, only in-frame clones are kept and a portion is missing. Of 200,000 or so clones in the sample, 75% to 85% were seen once. CDR1 is SGHRS, CDR2 YFSETQ, per germline. There are 14 residues in the CDR3. The J segment lost 2 bases and the V segment lost 5 bases, leaving 7 bases of the junction unmatched. This specimen belongs to a study of cytomegalovirus exposure and HLA in healthy donors. Study-level points and caveats: According to a subsequent analysis, TCR clusters from the first cohort were inclined to appear together in the roughly 130 validation repertoires. TCR beta chains numbering under 200 were designated cytomegalovirus-associated.

Donors were drawn from the approximately 120-subject validation cohort, separate from the approximately 680-subject first cohort. The sample taken for sequencing was PBMCs. The clonotype originates from a woman aged 25 to 39 in good health and CMV-seropositive. The J gene is TRBJ2-7, the V gene TRBV5-1; 7 bases line up with TRBD1. CDR3 in amino acids: CASSNSGTAYEQYF. The CDR3 DNA sequence: TGCGCCAGCAGTAATTCCGGGACAGCCTACGAGCAGTACTTC.